This T cell receptor (beta chain) is drawn from a study of shared clonotypes between healthy human individuals. Study-level results: Represented diversity (both genetic and exposure-history) was limited by the small number of donors.

Repertoires were generated with immunoSEQ multiplex PCR, while TCRdb's copy carries only in-frame clones and drops some. The table has about 1 million clones, approximately 72% seen once. There are 14 residues in the CDR3. Germline CDR1 reads SGHTA; CDR2 reads FQGNSA. V shed 5 bases and J 7 bases; nucleotides not matched to a gene: 9. As concerns this clone: Its antigen is not known.

The V gene is TRBV7-2, the J gene TRBJ1-2; 8 bases are shared with TRBD1. This TCR was recovered from a man between 18 and 29 years old in good health. Sequenced: memory CD4+ T cells sorted from blood. The subset is: CD45RA-negative fraction. CDR3 residues: CASSLGQGSSGYTF. In nucleotides, the CDR3 is TGTGCCAGCAGCCTAGGACAGGGTAGTAGTGGCTACACCTTC.